These T cell receptor beta chains were read from a single sample in a study of blood T cell repertoires in COVID-19. Method: immunoSEQ multiplex PCR; TCRdb's copy keeps in-frame clones and lacks some. The repertoire holds approximately 220,000 clones, with 83% as singletons. Sequencing used PBMCs or T cells enriched from blood (not recorded which). The receptors come from a woman in her forties or fifties who had been exposed to COVID-19. The CDR3 runs from the conserved cysteine through the conserved F or W. The D gene is left open where the match is weak. The listing skips clone size in some rows; elsewhere it reads once, few, many or a size class.

J: TRBJ2-1; V: TRBV9; D: TRBD2; size: .; DNA: TGTGCCAGCAGCCTTGTAGCGGGGGGGTTCGGGAATGAGCAGTTCTTC; CDR3: CASSLVAGGFGNEQFF
J: TRBJ2-2; V: TRBV9; D: .; size: .; DNA: TGTGCCAGCAGCCGGTACACCGGGGAGCTGTTTTTT; CDR3: CASSRYTGELFF
J: TRBJ1-3; V: TRBV10-3; D: .; size: once; DNA: TGTGCCATCAGTGAGTCGACAGGAACCATATATTTT; CDR3: CAISESTGTIYF
J: TRBJ2-3; V: TRBV5-5; D: TRBD2; size: .; DNA: TGTGCCAGCAGTTCTATAGCGGGGGCTCTCGCAGATACGCAGTATTTT; CDR3: CASSSIAGALADTQYF
J: TRBJ2-3; V: TRBV25-1; D: TRBD1; size: .; DNA: TGTGCCAGCAGTGAACAGGGACAGCCTAAGACAGATACGCAGTATTTT; CDR3: CASSEQGQPKTDTQYF
J: TRBJ2-3; V: TRBV30; D: .; size: .; DNA: TGTGCCTGGAGTAGAGGCGGGGTCACAGATACGCAGTATTTT; CDR3: CAWSRGGVTDTQYF
J: TRBJ2-7; V: TRBV9; D: TRBD1; size: .; DNA: TGTGCCAGCAGCTTCGGGACAGGGCCTTCCTACGAGCAGTACTTC; CDR3: CASSFGTGPSYEQYF
J: TRBJ1-1; V: TRBV5-8; D: .; size: .; DNA: TGTGCCAGCAGCTTGGAAGTTTTGGCTGGGGCTAACACTGAAGCTTTCTTT; CDR3: CASSLEVLAGANTEAFF
J: TRBJ2-5; V: TRBV12-3/TRBV12-4; D: .; size: once; DNA: TGTGCCAGCAGTTCTAATACGGGGGAGACCCAGTACTTC; CDR3: CASSSNTGETQYF
J: TRBJ1-1; V: TRBV30; D: .; size: .; DNA: TGTGCCTGGAGTTGGGAGTCGATAGGGTGGACTGAAGCTTTCTTT; CDR3: CAWSWESIGWTEAFF
J: TRBJ2-5; V: TRBV6-1; D: .; size: .; DNA: TGTGCCAGCAGTGACCAGACAGGCCACCAAGAGACCCAGTACTTC; CDR3: CASSDQTGHQETQYF
J: TRBJ2-3; V: TRBV6-1; D: .; size: .; DNA: TGTGCCAGCACAGAGAGGAATACGCAGTATTTT; CDR3: CASTERNTQYF
J: TRBJ2-3; V: TRBV12-3/TRBV12-4; D: .; size: .; DNA: TGTGCCAGCATCCGGGACTCCACAGATACGCAGTATTTT; CDR3: CASIRDSTDTQYF
J: TRBJ1-2; V: TRBV6-5; D: .; size: .; DNA: TGTGCCAGCAGCCAGGGTAACTATGGCTACACCTTC; CDR3: CASSQGNYGYTF
J: TRBJ2-6; V: TRBV25-1; D: .; size: .; DNA: TGTGCCAGCAGTGTTTCCCCGCTTGCGCGGGCCAACGTCCTGACTTTC; CDR3: CASSVSPLARANVLTF
J: TRBJ2-1; V: TRBV24-1; D: TRBD1; size: .; DNA: TGTGCCACCAGTGATGGTGGGACAGGGGCTTACAATGAGCAGTTCTTC; CDR3: CATSDGGTGAYNEQFF
J: TRBJ1-6; V: TRBV7-2; D: .; size: .; DNA: TGTGCCAGCAGCTCCCAACAGGGCACACCCCTCCACTTT; CDR3: CASSSQQGTPLHF
J: TRBJ1-5; V: TRBV28; D: TRBD1; size: .; DNA: TGTGCCAGCAGTTTAGGCAGGGGGCGCGGCAATCAGCCCCAGCATTTT; CDR3: CASSLGRGRGNQPQHF
J: TRBJ2-3; V: TRBV19; D: .; size: .; DNA: TGTGCCAGTAGTATTTCAGGGCTGAGAGTCACAGATACGCAGTATTTT; CDR3: CASSISGLRVTDTQYF
J: TRBJ1-1; V: TRBV28; D: .; size: once; DNA: TGTGCCAGCAGCCCCCCCGGGAGTGAAGCTTTCTTT; CDR3: CASSPPGSEAFF
J: TRBJ1-1; V: TRBV28; D: .; size: .; DNA: TGTGCCAGCAGACGAACGACCCCGGGTACTGAAGCTTTCTTT; CDR3: CASRRTTPGTEAFF
J: TRBJ2-5; V: TRBV6-2/TRBV6-3; D: .; size: .; DNA: TGTGCCAGCAGCACTTCCTCCCCCCAAGAGACCCAGTACTTC; CDR3: CASSTSSPQETQYF
J: TRBJ2-7; V: TRBV11-2; D: .; size: .; DNA: TGTGCCAGCAGCTTAGAGGCTGTTAATGAGCAGTACTTC; CDR3: CASSLEAVNEQYF
J: TRBJ1-2; V: TRBV7-8; D: .; size: .; DNA: TGTGCCAGCAGCACGGACAGCACTCTTTATGGCTACACCTTC; CDR3: CASSTDSTLYGYTF
J: TRBJ2-3; V: TRBV2; D: TRBD1; size: once; DNA: TGTGCCAGCAGTAATAGGGGGACAGGGGCCTTCCCCTCTAGCACAGATACGCAGTATTTT; CDR3: CASSNRGTGAFPSSTDTQYF
J: TRBJ2-1; V: TRBV7-9; D: TRBD1; size: few; DNA: TGTGCCAGCAGTTATTTACAGGGGCGGAATGAGCAGTTCTTC; CDR3: CASSYLQGRNEQFF
J: TRBJ1-4; V: TRBV24-1; D: .; size: few; DNA: TGTGCCACCAGTGCCACCCCGTCGGGGGTTCATAATGAAAAACTGTTTTTT; CDR3: CATSATPSGVHNEKLFF
J: TRBJ2-1; V: TRBV27; D: .; size: .; DNA: TGTGCCAGCAGTTTATCCAGGGGTCCTTACAATGAGCAGTTCTTC; CDR3: CASSLSRGPYNEQFF
J: TRBJ2-1; V: TRBV2; D: .; size: once; DNA: TGTGCCAGCAGAGCCCACGACGGGAGCTCCTACAATGAGCAGTTCTTC; CDR3: CASRAHDGSSYNEQFF
J: TRBJ1-1; V: TRBV10-1; D: .; size: .; DNA: TGCGCCAGCAGGAAAAACAGGGACCTGAACACTGAAGCTTTCTTT; CDR3: CASRKNRDLNTEAFF
J: TRBJ1-6; V: TRBV4-1; D: .; size: .; DNA: TGCGCCAGCAGCCAAGAATGGGGTCAGGGTTCACCCCTCCACTTT; CDR3: CASSQEWGQGSPLHF
J: TRBJ1-1; V: TRBV25-1; D: .; size: .; DNA: TGTGCCAGCAGTGAAATCTCCCGCTTAGCGGCTTTCTTT; CDR3: CASSEISRLAAFF
J: TRBJ1-3; V: TRBV7-2; D: .; size: few; DNA: TGTGCCAGCAGCTTTGCCGGGTCAGCAAATAAAAACACCATATATTTT; CDR3: CASSFAGSANKNTIYF